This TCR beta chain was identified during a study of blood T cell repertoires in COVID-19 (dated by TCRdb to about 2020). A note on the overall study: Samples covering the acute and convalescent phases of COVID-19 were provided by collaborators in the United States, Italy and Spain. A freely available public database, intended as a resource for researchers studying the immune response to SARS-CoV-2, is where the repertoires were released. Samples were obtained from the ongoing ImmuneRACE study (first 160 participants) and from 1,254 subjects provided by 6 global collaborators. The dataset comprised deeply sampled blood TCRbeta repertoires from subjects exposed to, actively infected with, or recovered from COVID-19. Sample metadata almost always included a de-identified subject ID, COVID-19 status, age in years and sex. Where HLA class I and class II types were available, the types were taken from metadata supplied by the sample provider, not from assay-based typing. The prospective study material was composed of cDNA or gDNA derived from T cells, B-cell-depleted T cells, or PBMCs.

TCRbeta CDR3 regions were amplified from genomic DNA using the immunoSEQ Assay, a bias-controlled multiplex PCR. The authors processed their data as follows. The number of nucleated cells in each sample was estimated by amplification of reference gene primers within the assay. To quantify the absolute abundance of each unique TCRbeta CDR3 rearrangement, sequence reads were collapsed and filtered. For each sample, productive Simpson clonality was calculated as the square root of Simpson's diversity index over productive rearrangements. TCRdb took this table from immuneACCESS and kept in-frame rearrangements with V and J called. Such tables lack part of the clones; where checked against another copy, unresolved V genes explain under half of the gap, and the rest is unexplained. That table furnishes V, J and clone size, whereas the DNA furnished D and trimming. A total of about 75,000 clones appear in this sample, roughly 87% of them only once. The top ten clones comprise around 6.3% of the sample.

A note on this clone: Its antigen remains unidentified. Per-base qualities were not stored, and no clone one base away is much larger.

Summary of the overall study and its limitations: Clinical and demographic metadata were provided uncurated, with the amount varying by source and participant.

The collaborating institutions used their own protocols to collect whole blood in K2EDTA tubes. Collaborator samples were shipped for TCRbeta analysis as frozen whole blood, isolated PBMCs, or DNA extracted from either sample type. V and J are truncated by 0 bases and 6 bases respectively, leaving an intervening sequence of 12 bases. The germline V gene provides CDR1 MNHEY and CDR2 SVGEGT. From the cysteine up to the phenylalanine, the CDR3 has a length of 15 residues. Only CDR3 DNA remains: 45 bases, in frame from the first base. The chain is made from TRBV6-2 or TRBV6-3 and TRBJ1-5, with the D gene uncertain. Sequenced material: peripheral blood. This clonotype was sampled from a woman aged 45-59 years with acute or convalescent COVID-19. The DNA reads TGTGCCAGCAGTTACTCGAGTACAGCCCCTCAGCCCCAGCATTTT. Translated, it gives CASSYSSTAPQPQHF.